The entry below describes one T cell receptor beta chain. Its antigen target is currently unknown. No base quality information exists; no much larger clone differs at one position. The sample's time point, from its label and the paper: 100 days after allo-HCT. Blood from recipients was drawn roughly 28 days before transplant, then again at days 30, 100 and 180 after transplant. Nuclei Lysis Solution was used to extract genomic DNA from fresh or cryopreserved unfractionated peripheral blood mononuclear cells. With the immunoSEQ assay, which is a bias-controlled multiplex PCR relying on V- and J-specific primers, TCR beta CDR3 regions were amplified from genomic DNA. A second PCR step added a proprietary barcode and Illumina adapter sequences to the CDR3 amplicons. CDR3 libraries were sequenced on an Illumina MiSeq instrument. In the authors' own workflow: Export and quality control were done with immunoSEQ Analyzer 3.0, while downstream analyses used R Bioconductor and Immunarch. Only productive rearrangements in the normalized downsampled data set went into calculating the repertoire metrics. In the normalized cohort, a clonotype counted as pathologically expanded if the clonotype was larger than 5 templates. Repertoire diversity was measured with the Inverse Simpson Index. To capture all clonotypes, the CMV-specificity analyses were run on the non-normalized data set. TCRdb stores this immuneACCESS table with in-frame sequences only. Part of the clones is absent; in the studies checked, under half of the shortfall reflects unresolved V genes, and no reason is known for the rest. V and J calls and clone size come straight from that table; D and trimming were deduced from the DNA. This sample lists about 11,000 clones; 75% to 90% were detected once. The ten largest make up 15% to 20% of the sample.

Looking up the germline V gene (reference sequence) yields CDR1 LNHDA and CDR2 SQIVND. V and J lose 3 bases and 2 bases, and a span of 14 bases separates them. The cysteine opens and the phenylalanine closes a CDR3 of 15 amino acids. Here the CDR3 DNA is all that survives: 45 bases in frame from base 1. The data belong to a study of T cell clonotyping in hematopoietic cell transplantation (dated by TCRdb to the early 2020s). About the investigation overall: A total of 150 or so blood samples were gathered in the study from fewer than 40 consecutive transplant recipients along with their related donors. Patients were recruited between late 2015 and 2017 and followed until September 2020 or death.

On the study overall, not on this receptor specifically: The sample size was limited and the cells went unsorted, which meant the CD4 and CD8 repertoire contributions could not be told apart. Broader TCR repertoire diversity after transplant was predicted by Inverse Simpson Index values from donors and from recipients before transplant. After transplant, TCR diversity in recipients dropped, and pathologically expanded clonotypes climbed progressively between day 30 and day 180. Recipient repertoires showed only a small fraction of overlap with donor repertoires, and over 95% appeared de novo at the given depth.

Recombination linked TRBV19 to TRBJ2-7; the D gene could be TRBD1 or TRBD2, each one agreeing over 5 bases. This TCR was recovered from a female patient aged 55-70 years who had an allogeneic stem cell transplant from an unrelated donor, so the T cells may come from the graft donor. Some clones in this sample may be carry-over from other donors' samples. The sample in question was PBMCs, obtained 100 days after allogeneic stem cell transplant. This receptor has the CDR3 CASSISAGSAYEQYF. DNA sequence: TGTGCCAGTAGTATCTCAGCAGGGAGCGCCTACGAGCAGTACTTC.